Listed below are T cell receptor beta chains from one sample, sequenced in a study of control samples from healthy donors and cancer patients. The assay was immunoSEQ multiplex PCR, and TCRdb's table has in-frame clones only and misses some. Of 79,000 or so clones in the sample, about 89% are singletons; the top ten hold under 10%. The sequencing sample was made of PBMCs. Receptors were obtained from a woman in her fifties or sixties with colorectal cancer. CDR3s include the opening cysteine and the closing phenylalanine or tryptophan. The D gene is left open where the match is weak. Size is omitted from some rows. Given values are once, few, many or a class for expanded clones.

J gene: TRBJ1-3
V gene: TRBV3-1/TRBV3-2
D gene: .
clone size: few
CDR3 DNA: TGTGCCAGCAGCCAAGTCTCTGGAAACACCATATATTTT
CDR3 protein: CASSQVSGNTIYF

J gene: TRBJ2-3
V gene: TRBV5-1
D gene: .
clone size: .
CDR3 DNA: TGCGCCAGCAGCTTGGGGGGCAACACAGATACGCAGTATTTT
CDR3 protein: CASSLGGNTDTQYF

J gene: TRBJ2-6
V gene: TRBV7-2
D gene: .
clone size: .
CDR3 DNA: TGTGCCAGCAGCCTACGGGGCTCTGGGGCCAACGTCCTGACTTTC
CDR3 protein: CASSLRGSGANVLTF

J gene: TRBJ2-6
V gene: TRBV5-6
D gene: .
clone size: .
CDR3 DNA: TGTGCCAGCTCATTTGGCAATAGTCACAAAAGTCGGGCCAACGTCCTGACTTTC
CDR3 protein: CASSFGNSHKSRANVLTF

J gene: TRBJ1-5
V gene: TRBV18
D gene: .
clone size: .
CDR3 DNA: TGTGCCAGCTCACCACAGGGGAGGCAGCCCCAGCATTTT
CDR3 protein: CASSPQGRQPQHF

J gene: TRBJ2-1
V gene: TRBV5-1
D gene: .
clone size: .
CDR3 DNA: TGCGCCAGCAGCTTGATTGGGCAGGTTACCTACAATGAGCAGTTCTTC
CDR3 protein: CASSLIGQVTYNEQFF

J gene: TRBJ1-2
V gene: TRBV6-2/TRBV6-3
D gene: .
clone size: once
CDR3 DNA: TGTGCCAGCAGTCCACCGGGGCTTAGTAGGAACGGCTACACCTTC
CDR3 protein: CASSPPGLSRNGYTF

J gene: TRBJ1-6
V gene: TRBV7-2
D gene: .
clone size: .
CDR3 DNA: TGTGCCAGCAGCTTAGCAGGTGACCTTAATTCACCCCTCCACTTT
CDR3 protein: CASSLAGDLNSPLHF

J gene: TRBJ1-5
V gene: TRBV18
D gene: .
clone size: once
CDR3 DNA: TGTGCCAGCTCACCACGGGACAACAATCAGCCCCAGCATTTT
CDR3 protein: CASSPRDNNQPQHF

J gene: TRBJ1-2
V gene: TRBV6-4
D gene: TRBD1
clone size: .
CDR3 DNA: TGTGCCAGCAGCTTAATACCGGGACAGGGGAACTATGGCTACACCTTC
CDR3 protein: CASSLIPGQGNYGYTF

J gene: TRBJ1-1
V gene: TRBV6-5
D gene: .
clone size: .
CDR3 DNA: TGTGCCAGCAGTAGGCGGGGGGGAAACACTGAAGCTTTCTTT
CDR3 protein: CASSRRGGNTEAFF

J gene: TRBJ2-1
V gene: TRBV5-8
D gene: TRBD2
clone size: .
CDR3 DNA: TGTGCCAGCAGAGTTAGCGGGGGCCCCTCCTACAATGAGCAGTTCTTC
CDR3 protein: CASRVSGGPSYNEQFF

J gene: TRBJ1-3
V gene: TRBV7-2
D gene: .
clone size: .
CDR3 DNA: TGTGCCAGCAGCTTAGCGGGGCAACTCAGAAACACCATATATTTT
CDR3 protein: CASSLAGQLRNTIYF

J gene: TRBJ2-5
V gene: TRBV5-1
D gene: TRBD2
clone size: .
CDR3 DNA: TGCGCCAGCAGCACAGGCGGGGGAACAGAGACCCAGTACTTC
CDR3 protein: CASSTGGGTETQYF

J gene: TRBJ2-5
V gene: TRBV30
D gene: .
clone size: .
CDR3 DNA: TGTGCCTGGCTCTTCCAGGAGACCCAGTACTTC
CDR3 protein: CAWLFQETQYF

J gene: TRBJ1-3
V gene: TRBV28
D gene: .
clone size: .
CDR3 DNA: TGTGCCAGCCACCGCGGGGGCTCTGGAAACACCATATATTTT
CDR3 protein: CASHRGGSGNTIYF

J gene: TRBJ1-2
V gene: TRBV7-2
D gene: TRBD1
clone size: .
CDR3 DNA: TGTGCCAGCAGCACCGGGACAGGGTCGCGTGGCTACACCTTC
CDR3 protein: CASSTGTGSRGYTF

J gene: TRBJ2-3
V gene: TRBV5-8
D gene: .
clone size: .
CDR3 DNA: TGTGCCAGCAGCTTGTTAGGGAATACGCAGTATTTT
CDR3 protein: CASSLLGNTQYF

J gene: TRBJ1-3
V gene: TRBV7-2
D gene: .
clone size: .
CDR3 DNA: TGTGCCAGCAGCTTCGGCAGCTCTGGAAACACCATATATTTT
CDR3 protein: CASSFGSSGNTIYF

J gene: TRBJ1-2
V gene: TRBV29-1
D gene: .
clone size: .
CDR3 DNA: TGCAGCGTTGGGACCTACTATGGCTACACCTTC
CDR3 protein: CSVGTYYGYTF

J gene: TRBJ1-2
V gene: TRBV19
D gene: .
clone size: .
CDR3 DNA: TGTGCCAGTAGTATTTCTCAGGGGAACTATGGCTACACCTTC
CDR3 protein: CASSISQGNYGYTF

J gene: TRBJ1-2
V gene: TRBV7-3
D gene: .
clone size: .
CDR3 DNA: TGTGCCAGCAGCTCCCCAGCGAGCCCTGACCCCCCGGGCTATGGCTACACCTTC
CDR3 protein: CASSSPASPDPPGYGYTF

J gene: TRBJ1-5
V gene: TRBV12-1
D gene: .
clone size: .
CDR3 DNA: TGTGCCAGCAGCTCAGGGAGGGGTGATCAGCCCCAGCATTTT
CDR3 protein: CASSSGRGDQPQHF

J gene: TRBJ1-3
V gene: TRBV6-1
D gene: .
clone size: .
CDR3 DNA: TGTGCCAGCAGTTCCCGGGGGCTCTCTGGAAACACCATATATTTT
CDR3 protein: CASSSRGLSGNTIYF

J gene: TRBJ2-3
V gene: TRBV12-5
D gene: .
clone size: .
CDR3 DNA: TGTGCTAGTGGTTTGATCCCGACAGGGAGGGATACGCAGTATTTT
CDR3 protein: CASGLIPTGRDTQYF

J gene: TRBJ1-1
V gene: TRBV27
D gene: .
clone size: .
CDR3 DNA: TGTGCCAGCAGTTTCTCAGGGCCCACTGAAGCTTTCTTT
CDR3 protein: CASSFSGPTEAFF

J gene: TRBJ2-1
V gene: TRBV27
D gene: TRBD1
clone size: .
CDR3 DNA: TGTGCCAGCAGTCAAAATCTTTGGACAGGGGCTCCGAGCTCCTACAATGAGCAGTTCTTC
CDR3 protein: CASSQNLWTGAPSSYNEQFF

J gene: TRBJ1-1
V gene: TRBV19
D gene: .
clone size: .
CDR3 DNA: TGTGCCAGTAGCGCAGTTCTACCTATGAACACTGAAGCTTTCTTT
CDR3 protein: CASSAVLPMNTEAFF

J gene: TRBJ2-2
V gene: TRBV10-2
D gene: .
clone size: .
CDR3 DNA: TGCGCCAGCTCCGCCCAGAACACCGGGGAGCTGTTTTTT
CDR3 protein: CASSAQNTGELFF

J gene: TRBJ2-2
V gene: TRBV6-6
D gene: .
clone size: .
CDR3 DNA: TGTGCCAGCAGTCAAACCGGGAACACCGGGGAGCTGTTTTTT
CDR3 protein: CASSQTGNTGELFF

J gene: TRBJ2-2
V gene: TRBV19
D gene: TRBD1
clone size: .
CDR3 DNA: TGTGCCAGTAGTGATAAGGGGGCGTTTGCCGGGGAGCTGTTTTTT
CDR3 protein: CASSDKGAFAGELFF

J gene: TRBJ2-3
V gene: TRBV30
D gene: .
clone size: .
CDR3 DNA: TGTGCCTGGAAGGCGGGACTCATTACAGATACGCAGTATTTT
CDR3 protein: CAWKAGLITDTQYF

J gene: TRBJ1-1
V gene: TRBV7-2
D gene: .
clone size: .
CDR3 DNA: TGTGCCAGCAGCTTAGCGCAAGATGGCACTGAAGCTTTCTTT
CDR3 protein: CASSLAQDGTEAFF

J gene: TRBJ1-2
V gene: TRBV5-5
D gene: .
clone size: .
CDR3 DNA: TGTGCCAGCAGCCCGGCAGGAGATCCGAGGGGCTACCCTTATGGCTACACCTTC
CDR3 protein: CASSPAGDPRGYPYGYTF

J gene: TRBJ1-5
V gene: TRBV28
D gene: .
clone size: .
CDR3 DNA: TGTGCCAGCAGTTTGAGGGAAACTCAGCCCCAGCATTTT
CDR3 protein: CASSLRETQPQHF

J gene: TRBJ1-5
V gene: TRBV19
D gene: .
clone size: once
CDR3 DNA: TGTGCCAGTAGTAGGGGCGGAAATAGCAATCAGCCCCAGCATTTT
CDR3 protein: CASSRGGNSNQPQHF

J gene: TRBJ2-3
V gene: TRBV2
D gene: .
clone size: .
CDR3 DNA: TGTGCCAGCAGTGGCCGGCGGGCCAGCACAGATACGCAGTATTTT
CDR3 protein: CASSGRRASTDTQYF

J gene: TRBJ1-2
V gene: TRBV6-5
D gene: .
clone size: .
CDR3 DNA: TGTGCCAGCACGTCGGACGCCGGCCATGGCTACACCTTC
CDR3 protein: CASTSDAGHGYTF

J gene: TRBJ1-2
V gene: TRBV5-1
D gene: .
clone size: .
CDR3 DNA: TGCGCCAGCAGCTTGGAAGCAGGGTCAGAAAATGGCTACACCTTC
CDR3 protein: CASSLEAGSENGYTF

J gene: TRBJ1-1
V gene: TRBV4-1
D gene: TRBD1
clone size: .
CDR3 DNA: TGCGCCAGCAGCCAATTCCAGGGACAGTTCGACACTGAAGCTTTCTTT
CDR3 protein: CASSQFQGQFDTEAFF

J gene: TRBJ1-3
V gene: TRBV4-3
D gene: .
clone size: .
CDR3 DNA: TGCGCCAGCAGCCAAGACTATGGGCCCCAGAGTTACACCATATATTTT
CDR3 protein: CASSQDYGPQSYTIYF

J gene: TRBJ2-1
V gene: TRBV7-2
D gene: TRBD1
clone size: .
CDR3 DNA: TGTGCCAGCAGCTTAGACAGGGGATCCTACAATGAGCAGTTCTTC
CDR3 protein: CASSLDRGSYNEQFF

J gene: TRBJ1-3
V gene: TRBV7-2
D gene: .
clone size: .
CDR3 DNA: TGTGCCAGCAGCTTATCGCCAGCGATCTCTGGAAACACCATATATTTT
CDR3 protein: CASSLSPAISGNTIYF

J gene: TRBJ2-2
V gene: TRBV5-1
D gene: .
clone size: .
CDR3 DNA: TGCGCCAGCAGCATCTCGGGGAGCACCGGGGAGCTGTTTTTT
CDR3 protein: CASSISGSTGELFF

J gene: TRBJ2-5
V gene: TRBV5-6
D gene: .
clone size: once
CDR3 DNA: TGTGCCAGCAGCCCCGGGCTACTCTTACAAGAGACCCAGTACTTC
CDR3 protein: CASSPGLLLQETQYF

J gene: TRBJ1-4
V gene: TRBV6-6
D gene: TRBD1
clone size: few
CDR3 DNA: TGTGCCAGCAGTCCCCGGGACAGGGCCCTTCGAATCCCTGAAAAACTGTTTTTT
CDR3 protein: CASSPRDRALRIPEKLFF

J gene: TRBJ1-2
V gene: TRBV25-1
D gene: TRBD1
clone size: .
CDR3 DNA: TGTGCCAGCAGTTGGACCCGGGACAGGGAGTCGAGGGGCTACACCTTC
CDR3 protein: CASSWTRDRESRGYTF

J gene: TRBJ2-2
V gene: TRBV6-1
D gene: TRBD2
clone size: once
CDR3 DNA: TGTGCCAGCAGTGAAATCCTAGCGGGGGTCACCGGGGAGCTGTTTTTT
CDR3 protein: CASSEILAGVTGELFF

J gene: TRBJ2-3
V gene: TRBV28
D gene: .
clone size: .
CDR3 DNA: TGTGCCAGCATCGAGGGGGATACGCAGTATTTT
CDR3 protein: CASIEGDTQYF

J gene: TRBJ1-1
V gene: TRBV18
D gene: .
clone size: .
CDR3 DNA: TGTGCCAGCTCATCAACAGTCGGGGGGGCTGAAGCTTTCTTT
CDR3 protein: CASSSTVGGAEAFF

J gene: TRBJ2-2
V gene: TRBV9
D gene: TRBD2
clone size: .
CDR3 DNA: TGTGCCAGCAGCGTAGAACTAGCGGGGGGTTCCGGGGAGCTGTTTTTT
CDR3 protein: CASSVELAGGSGELFF

J gene: TRBJ1-3
V gene: TRBV5-4
D gene: .
clone size: .
CDR3 DNA: TGTGCCAGCAGCTTGGATGGAAACACCATATATTTT
CDR3 protein: CASSLDGNTIYF

J gene: TRBJ1-1
V gene: TRBV5-1
D gene: TRBD1
clone size: once
CDR3 DNA: TGCGCCAGCAGCTTTAAGGGGGCGACCGACACTGAAGCTTTCTTT
CDR3 protein: CASSFKGATDTEAFF